The clone carrying this T cell receptor (beta chain) has more than one count but fewer than ten. The data were obtained in a study of blood T cell repertoires in COVID-19. Study at large: Some COVID-19 samples were acute and others convalescent; all came from the United States, Italy and Spain. Sample material is recorded as cDNA or gDNA derived from T cells, B-cell-depleted T cells, or PBMCs.

This CDR3 spans 13 amino acids. Germline V gives CDR1 MNHEY, CDR2 SMNVEV (reference sequence). Trimming left V 5 bases short and J 9 bases short, with 16 bases between. Authors' methods: Reference gene primer amplification gave nucleated cell count estimates. Here immunoSEQ multiplex PCR was the method, and the copy in TCRdb shows in-frame clones only, minus some. V, J and clone size are those of that table, while D and trimming were read from the DNA. This table holds approximately 63,000 clones, around 80% found once. Sequencing input: peripheral blood. The chain links TRBV27 to TRBJ1-2, with D perhaps matching TRBD1 (6 bases). This clonotype was obtained from a woman aged 70 to 79 with acute or convalescent COVID-19. CDR3 residues: CASSIQGTQSYTF. The CDR3 DNA reads as TGTGCCAGCAGTATCCAGGGGACCCAGAGCTACACCTTC.